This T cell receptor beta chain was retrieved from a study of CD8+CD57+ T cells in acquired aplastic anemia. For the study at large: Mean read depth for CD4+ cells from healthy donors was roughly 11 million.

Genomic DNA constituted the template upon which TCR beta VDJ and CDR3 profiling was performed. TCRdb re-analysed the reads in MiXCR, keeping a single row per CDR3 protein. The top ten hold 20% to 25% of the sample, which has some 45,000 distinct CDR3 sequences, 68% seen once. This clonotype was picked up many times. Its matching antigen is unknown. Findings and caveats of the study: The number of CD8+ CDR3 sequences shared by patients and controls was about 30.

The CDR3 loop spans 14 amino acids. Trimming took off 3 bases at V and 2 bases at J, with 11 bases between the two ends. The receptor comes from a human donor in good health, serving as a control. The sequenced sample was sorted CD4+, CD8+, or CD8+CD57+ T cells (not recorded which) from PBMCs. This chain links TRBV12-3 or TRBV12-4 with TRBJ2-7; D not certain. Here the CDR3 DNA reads TGTGCCAGCAGTTTGGGCGGATTAACCTACGAGCAGTACTTC. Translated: CASSLGGLTYEQYF.